The clone carrying this T cell receptor beta chain was counted only a few times. Assay: immunoSEQ multiplex PCR; the TCRdb copy retains only in-frame clones and omits some. This sample has roughly 52,000 clones, with around 53% found just once. The data belong to a study of cytotoxic CD8 clonotypes in ibrutinib-treated CLL. Across the study: Among the patients, 10 to 11 presented as relapsed/refractory and fewer than 16 as treatment-naive; fewer than 18 showed unmutated IGHV.

This receptor was taken from a human donor with chronic lymphocytic leukemia. The material sequenced was PBMCs, taken after 12 months of ibrutinib treatment.

CDR3 sequence (DNA): TGTGCCTGGAGTACGGGGGGAACCTCTAGCACAGATACGCAGTATTTT. Its protein is CAWSTGGTSSTDTQYF. V usage is TRBV30 and J usage is TRBJ2-3, with 7 positions matching TRBD2. Germline trimming cut 2 bases from V and 0 bases from J; bases unmatched to any gene: 8. This CDR3 comprises 16 residues. Germline V gene sequence: CDR1 GTSNPN, CDR2 SVGIG (reference sequence). Variable domain in full (rest from reference TRBV30 and TRBJ2-3): SQTIHQWPATLVQPVGSPLSLECTVEGTSNPNLYWYRQAAGRGLQLLFYSVGIGQISSEVPQNLSASRPQDRQFILSSKKLLLSDSGFYLCAWSTGGTSSTDTQYFGPGTRLTVL.